Sequencing of this T cell receptor (beta chain) was carried out in a study of blood T cell repertoires in COVID-19 (dated by TCRdb to about 2020). For context, the study as a whole: Collaborator samples came from the United States, Italy and Spain and covered acute and convalescent phases of COVID-19. The material from the prospective study consisted of cDNA or gDNA derived from T cells, B-cell-depleted T cells, or PBMCs. Subjects who had been exposed to COVID-19, were actively infected with it, or had recovered from it provided the deeply sampled blood TCRbeta repertoires that made up the dataset. A freely available public database, intended as a resource for researchers studying the immune response to SARS-CoV-2, is where the repertoires were released. Samples came from the ongoing ImmuneRACE study (first 160 participants) plus 1,254 subjects from 6 global collaborators. A de-identified subject ID, COVID-19 status, age in years and sex were almost always included in the sample metadata. Where available, HLA class I and class II types were obtained from metadata supplied by the sample provider rather than from assay-based typing.

Whole blood was collected in K2EDTA tubes by collaborating institutions according to the institutions' own protocols. For TCRbeta analysis, collaborators shipped samples in one of three forms: frozen whole blood, isolated PBMCs, or DNA extracted from either of those sample types. Study-level results and caveats: Clinical and demographic metadata were provided uncurated, with the amount varying by source and participant.

Worth noting for this clone: The target of this receptor is not known. Base qualities were left out, and no much larger clone turns up one base away.

TCRbeta CDR3 regions were amplified from genomic DNA using the immunoSEQ Assay, a bias-controlled multiplex PCR. On the study's bioinformatics: The number of nucleated cells in each sample was estimated from the amplification of reference gene primers within the assay. Sequence reads were collapsed and filtered to measure the absolute abundance of every unique TCRbeta CDR3 rearrangement. For each sample, productive Simpson clonality was calculated by taking the square root of Simpson's diversity index across productive rearrangements. TCRdb's version of the immuneACCESS table is confined to in-frame rearrangements and falls short of the full clone set. An unresolved V gene accounts for under half of the shortfall where checked; the remainder is of unknown origin. V, J and clone size derive from that table, while D and trimming were established from the DNA sequence. In this sample the table shows 90,000 to 150,000 clones, about 74% of which occur a single time. The ten top clones hold roughly 6.2% of the sample.

The clonotype was recovered from a man between 65 and 85 years old with acute or convalescent COVID-19. Sequenced sample: peripheral blood.

The nucleotide sequence is given as TGTGCCAGCTCACCAGGGACAGGGGGTTCTAAATCCTACAATGAGCAGTTCTTC. This gives the protein CASSPGTGGSKSYNEQFF. The sequence links TRBV18 to TRBJ2-1; TRBD1 fits 11 bases in the junction. Relative to germline, V is missing 2 bases and J is missing 1 base, with 7 bases of the junction outside any gene match. There are 18 amino acids in the CDR3, from cysteine to phenylalanine inclusive. Only the CDR3 region is kept as DNA, spanning 54 bases read in frame from base 1. As encoded in the germline V gene, CDR1 is KGHSH while CDR2 is LQKENI.